Listed below are T cell receptor beta chains from one sample, sequenced in a study of blood T cell repertoires in COVID-19. Sequencing was performed with immunoSEQ multiplex PCR; in TCRdb, only in-frame clones are kept and a portion is missing. The sample lists 220,000 or so clones, about 81% occurring once. Source material: peripheral blood. The origin of the receptors is a woman older than 75 with COVID-19, enrolled during active disease. Each CDR3 is given with its conserved first and last residue. D genes are given only for firm matches. Clone size, where shown, is once, few, many, or a class for clones that have expanded.

CDR3aa	CDR3nt	j_gene	v_gene	abundance	len	d_gene
CASSPRQASRVNYGYTF	TGTGCCAGCAGCCCTCGACAGGCCTCCAGAGTAAACTATGGCTACACCTTC	TRBJ1-2	TRBV7-9	-	17	-
CASSFQGVSEAFF	TGTGCCAGCAGTTTTCAGGGGGTTTCTGAAGCTTTCTTT	TRBJ1-1	TRBV12-3/TRBV12-4	-	13	TRBD1
CASSLEGLNSPLHF	TGTGCCAGCAGCTTAGAAGGACTTAATTCACCCCTCCACTTT	TRBJ1-6	TRBV11-2	few	14	-
CASSYGRSGGETQYF	TGTGCCAGCAGTTACGGACGCTCAGGGGGAGAGACCCAGTACTTC	TRBJ2-5	TRBV6-6	-	15	TRBD1
CASSPQGYDEQFF	TGTGCCAGCAGCCCACAGGGATATGATGAGCAGTTCTTC	TRBJ2-1	TRBV4-2	-	13	-
CASSQQFGRLEKLFF	TGTGCCAGCAGTCAGCAATTTGGGAGGTTGGAAAAACTGTTTTTT	TRBJ1-4	TRBV6-5	-	15	-
CASSDGAGPTDTQYF	TGTGCTAGCAGTGATGGGGCGGGGCCCACAGATACGCAGTATTTT	TRBJ2-3	TRBV7-7	-	15	-
CASSLALQGEYTF	TGTGCCAGCAGCTTAGCCCTACAGGGTGAATACACCTTC	TRBJ1-2	TRBV11-2	few	13	-
CASSPLSGQGNTEAFF	TGTGCCAGCTCACCTCTCTCGGGACAGGGAAACACTGAAGCTTTCTTT	TRBJ1-1	TRBV18	-	16	TRBD1
CASSFISGELFF	TGTGCCAGCAGCTTTATATCCGGGGAGCTGTTTTTT	TRBJ2-2	TRBV11-3	-	12	-
CASSLVSGTGGARTEAFF	TGTGCCAGCAGCTTAGTCTCCGGGACAGGGGGCGCGAGGACTGAAGCTTTCTTT	TRBJ1-1	TRBV7-2	-	18	TRBD1
CAWSFQGGPNTEAFF	TGTGCCTGGAGTTTCCAAGGGGGACCCAACACTGAAGCTTTCTTT	TRBJ1-1	TRBV30	-	15	-
CASSFRGWGRETQYF	TGTGCCAGCAGTTTCCGGGGTTGGGGGCGGGAGACCCAGTACTTC	TRBJ2-5	TRBV6-5	-	15	-
CASSLAGGPRTDTQYF	TGCGCCAGCAGCTTAGCGGGAGGACCCCGCACAGATACGCAGTATTTT	TRBJ2-3	TRBV5-1	-	16	TRBD2
CASSQDRFNSPLHF	TGCGCCAGCAGCCAAGATCGATTTAACTCCCCCCTCCACTTT	TRBJ1-6	TRBV4-3	-	14	-
CASSMLPGRGADQPQHF	TGTGCCAGTAGTATGCTCCCAGGGAGGGGAGCGGACCAGCCCCAGCATTTT	TRBJ1-5	TRBV19	-	17	-
CASRLMGGAKDTQYF	TGTGCCAGCAGGCTCATGGGGGGGGCCAAAGATACGCAGTATTTT	TRBJ2-3	TRBV25-1	-	15	-
CASSLDPHRAYNSPLHF	TGTGCCAGCAGCTTAGATCCCCACAGGGCCTATAATTCACCCCTCCACTTT	TRBJ1-6	TRBV11-2	-	17	-
CSASPLGVGQPQHF	TGCAGTGCTAGTCCGTTAGGGGTGGGTCAGCCCCAGCATTTT	TRBJ1-5	TRBV20-1	-	14	-
CASRGVTGAGRTEAFF	TGTGCCAGCAGGGGGGTGACAGGGGCGGGAAGAACTGAAGCTTTCTTT	TRBJ1-1	TRBV3-1/TRBV3-2	-	16	TRBD1
CASSAGQTYGYTF	TGCGCCAGCAGCGCCGGACAGACTTATGGCTACACCTTC	TRBJ1-2	TRBV5-1	-	13	-
CASSRDSRGNTIYF	TGCGCCAGCAGTCGGGACAGTCGGGGAAACACCATATATTTT	TRBJ1-3	TRBV23-1	-	14	TRBD1
CASWDRDVSNYGYTF	TGTGCCAGCTGGGACAGGGATGTGTCTAACTATGGCTACACCTTC	TRBJ1-2	TRBV6-5	-	15	TRBD1
CASSVALGQINYGYTF	TGTGCCAGCAGCGTAGCTTTAGGACAGATTAACTATGGCTACACCTTC	TRBJ1-2	TRBV9	once	16	-
CASSFGSDEQFF	TGTGCCAGCAGTTTCGGTAGCGATGAGCAGTTCTTC	TRBJ2-1	TRBV27	-	12	-
CASSLSQNEAFF	TGCGCCAGCAGCTTGAGTCAGAACGAAGCTTTCTTT	TRBJ1-1	TRBV5-1	-	12	-
CASSASRGGELFF	TGTGCCAGCAGCGCCTCCCGGGGCGGGGAGCTGTTTTTT	TRBJ2-2	TRBV7-2	-	13	-
CASSLAPRPGQNQPQHF	TGTGCCAGCAGCCTAGCCCCTCGGCCTGGACAGAACCAGCCCCAGCATTTT	TRBJ1-5	TRBV7-2	-	17	-
CASSLARQVGNTIYF	TGTGCCAGCAGCCTGGCCCGTCAGGTTGGAAACACCATATATTTT	TRBJ1-3	TRBV7-9	once	15	-
CASGRSGAGEYEQYF	TGCGCCAGCGGCCGCAGCGGAGCGGGGGAGTACGAGCAGTACTTC	TRBJ2-7	TRBV10-1	-	15	TRBD2
CATSDDGTGGDGYTF	TGTGCCACCAGTGACGACGGGACAGGGGGAGATGGCTACACCTTC	TRBJ1-2	TRBV24-1	-	15	TRBD1
CASSGSGGTEAFF	TGTGCCAGCAGCGGATCAGGTGGCACTGAAGCTTTCTTT	TRBJ1-1	TRBV7-2	-	13	-
CASSPEGDSYGYTF	TGCGCCAGCAGCCCTGAAGGGGACAGCTATGGCTACACCTTC	TRBJ1-2	TRBV5-1	-	14	TRBD1
CASSWQGNGYNEQFF	TGCGCCAGCAGCTGGCAGGGAAATGGCTACAATGAGCAGTTCTTC	TRBJ2-1	TRBV5-1	-	15	-
CASSLVTGATYEQYF	TGCGCCAGCAGCTTAGTAACAGGGGCAACCTACGAGCAGTACTTC	TRBJ2-7	TRBV5-1	-	15	TRBD1
CSAQGNGEKLFF	TGCAGCGCCCAGGGAAACGGTGAAAAACTGTTTTTT	TRBJ1-4	TRBV29-1	-	12	-
CASSKDRGIGNQPQHF	TGCGCCAGCAGTAAAGACAGGGGAATCGGCAATCAGCCCCAGCATTTT	TRBJ1-5	TRBV23-1	-	16	TRBD1
CASSPIDSSYEQYF	TGTGCCAGCTCACCGATCGATAGCTCCTACGAGCAGTACTTC	TRBJ2-7	TRBV18	-	14	-
CASSFPGDRLNEKLFF	TGTGCCAGCAGTTTCCCAGGGGACAGGCTTAATGAAAAACTGTTTTTT	TRBJ1-4	TRBV28	-	16	TRBD1
CASRETGGNGYTF	TGCGCCAGCAGGGAGACAGGGGGGAATGGCTACACCTTC	TRBJ1-2	TRBV5-1	-	13	TRBD1
CASSGSRTGAQPQHF	TGTGCCAGTAGTGGGTCCCGGACAGGGGCTCAGCCCCAGCATTTT	TRBJ1-5	TRBV19	few	15	TRBD1
CASSQVTSGGYEQYF	TGCGCCAGCAGCCAAGTGACCTCAGGGGGCTACGAGCAGTACTTC	TRBJ2-7	TRBV4-1	-	15	TRBD1
CASSQRTGNEQYF	TGCGCCAGCAGCCAACGGACAGGGAACGAGCAGTACTTC	TRBJ2-7	TRBV4-1	-	13	TRBD1
CASSFKGQAEAFF	TGTGCCAGCAGCTTTAAGGGACAAGCAGAGGCTTTCTTT	TRBJ1-1	TRBV7-9	-	13	-
CASSWTGRGEFF	TGTGCCAGCAGTTGGACAGGCCGTGGGGAGTTCTTC	TRBJ2-1	TRBV28	-	12	TRBD1
CASSLASGPSYEQYF	TGTGCCAGCAGCTTAGCTAGCGGTCCCTCCTACGAGCAGTACTTC	TRBJ2-7	TRBV7-6	-	15	-
CASSPQGRKGGGELFF	TGTGCCAGTAGTCCACAGGGGAGGAAGGGTGGCGGGGAGCTGTTTTTT	TRBJ2-2	TRBV19	-	16	-
CASRAGQVVQAFF	TGTGCCAGCAGGGCGGGACAGGTTGTCCAGGCTTTCTTT	TRBJ1-1	TRBV12-3/TRBV12-4	-	13	TRBD1
CASSLRDRPNTEAFF	TGTGCCAGCAGCTTGCGGGACAGGCCGAACACTGAAGCTTTCTTT	TRBJ1-1	TRBV7-9	-	15	TRBD1
CASSVEQLHSPLHF	TGTGCCAGCAGCGTAGAACAGTTACATTCACCCCTCCACTTT	TRBJ1-6	TRBV9	-	14	-
CATSDSGTGKGNEQFF	TGTGCCACCAGTGATTCGGGGACAGGGAAGGGAAATGAGCAGTTCTTC	TRBJ2-1	TRBV24-1	once	16	TRBD1
CASSEVRGPYYGYTF	TGTGCCAGCAGTGAAGTGAGAGGCCCTTACTATGGCTACACCTTC	TRBJ1-2	TRBV6-1	-	15	-